Each of the 6 T cell receptor beta chains below was sequenced from the same sample in a study of T cell responses to AZD1222 COVID-19 vaccine. Produced via immunoSEQ multiplex PCR; TCRdb's table is partial and in-frame only. The table includes approximately 90,000 clones, roughly 90% detected once. Sequenced material: peripheral blood, taken 28 days after the second AZD1222 dose. The receptors derive from an adult who received the AZD1222 COVID-19 vaccine.

V usage is TRBV12-3 or TRBV12-4 and J usage is TRBJ1-1; no definite D call. The CDR3 is made up of 12 amino acids. V lost 3 bases and J 4 bases, leaving 6 bases between the germline ends. CDR3 nucleotides: TGTGCCAGCAGTTTCGAGCTCACTGAAGCTTTCTTT. Translating gives CASSFELTEAFF.

The chain joins TRBV4-1 to TRBJ1-3; D may be TRBD1 (6 bases). Germline assignment: CDR1 MGHRA and CDR2 YSYEKL. Trimming left V 0 bases short and J 4 bases short, with 13 bases between. CDR3 length: 16 amino acids. The DNA of the CDR3 is TGCGCCAGCAGCCAAGAAAACAGGGCGGGCGGAAACACCATATATTTT. Translated: CASSQENRAGGNTIYF.

The chain links TRBV7-9 to TRBJ2-2; D call uncertain. The CDR3 has 13 amino acids. Germline V CDR1 and CDR2: SEHNR, FQNEAQ (reference sequence). Between the trimmed V and J ends, which lost 6 bases and 6 bases, there was a span of 11 bases. CDR3 sequence: CASRIGLPGELFF. In nucleotides, the CDR3 is TGTGCCAGCAGGATTGGGTTGCCCGGGGAGCTGTTTTTT. The whole variable domain, filled in from reference TRBV7-9 and TRBJ2-2, reads DTGVSQNPRHKITKRGQNVTFRCDPISEHNRLYWYRQTLGQGPEFLTYFQNEAQLEKSRLLSDRFSAERPKGSFSTLEIQRTEQGDSAMYLCASRIGLPGELFFGEGSRLTVL.

The rearrangement joins TRBV19 to TRBJ2-7, with a tentative D call TRBD2 (7 bases). Per the germline V gene, CDR1 is LNHDA and CDR2 is SQIVND (reference sequence). The CDR3 has 12 amino acids. V was cut by 7 bases and J by 5 bases, with 12 bases left in between. CDR3 region: CASKEGGNEQYF. The CDR3 region has the DNA TGTGCCAGTAAGGAGGGGGGGAACGAGCAGTACTTC.

CDR3 loop: CASSVAHGRNTDTQYF. In DNA form, the CDR3 reads TGTGCCAGCAGCGTAGCTCACGGCAGAAACACAGATACGCAGTATTTT. This rearrangement joins TRBV9 to TRBJ2-3; D uncertain. This CDR3 spans 16 amino acids. V lost 0 bases and J lost 2, with 13 bases in between. CDR1 and CDR2 (germline): SGDLS, YYNGEE.

This clone turned up a few times. Distinct nucleotide sequences in the sample also encode this CDR3. The rearrangement joins TRBV10-2 to TRBJ2-7; D not certain. Germline CDR1 WSHSY, CDR2 SAAADI. The CDR3 runs 12 residues. V was clipped by 0 bases and J by 2 bases, with 2 bases between them. The CDR3 is CASSESPYEQYF. The CDR3 DNA is TGCGCCAGCAGTGAGTCCCCCTACGAGCAGTACTTC.